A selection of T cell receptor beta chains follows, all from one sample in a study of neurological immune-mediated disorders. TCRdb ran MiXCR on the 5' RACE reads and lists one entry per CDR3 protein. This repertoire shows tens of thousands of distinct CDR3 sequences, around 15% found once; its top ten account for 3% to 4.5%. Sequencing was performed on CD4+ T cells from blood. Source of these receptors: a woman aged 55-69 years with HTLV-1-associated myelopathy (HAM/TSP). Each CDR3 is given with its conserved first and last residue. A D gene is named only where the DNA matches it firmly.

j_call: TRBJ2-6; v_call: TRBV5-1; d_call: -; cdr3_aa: CASSLSISGANVLTF
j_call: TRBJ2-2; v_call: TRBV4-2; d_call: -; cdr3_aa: CASSHPVVAGELFF
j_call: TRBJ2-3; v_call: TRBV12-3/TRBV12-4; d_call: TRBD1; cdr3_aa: CASKKTGEGTDTQYF
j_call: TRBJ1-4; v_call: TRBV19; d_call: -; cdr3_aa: CASRVIGEKLFF
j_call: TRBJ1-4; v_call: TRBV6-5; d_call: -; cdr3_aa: CASSYSGPTNEKLFF
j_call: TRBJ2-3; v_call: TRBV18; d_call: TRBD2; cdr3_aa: CASSGLAASTDTQYF
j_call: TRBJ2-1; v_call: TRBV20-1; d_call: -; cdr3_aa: CSARPWNSYNEQFF
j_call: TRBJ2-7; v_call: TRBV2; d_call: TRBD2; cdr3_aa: CASSEGLAGGYEQYF
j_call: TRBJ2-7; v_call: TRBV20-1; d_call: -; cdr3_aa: CSARGPYEQYF
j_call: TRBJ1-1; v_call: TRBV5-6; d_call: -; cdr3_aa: CASSLVLTMNTEAFF
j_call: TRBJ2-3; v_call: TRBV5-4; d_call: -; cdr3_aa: CASSLEPAGAHTDTQYF
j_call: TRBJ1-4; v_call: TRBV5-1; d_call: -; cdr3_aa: CASSLFPATNEKLFF
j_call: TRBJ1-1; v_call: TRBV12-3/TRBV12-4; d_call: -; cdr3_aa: CASSVTRSTEAFF
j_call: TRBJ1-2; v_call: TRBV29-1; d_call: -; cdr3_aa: CSVEHGAYTF
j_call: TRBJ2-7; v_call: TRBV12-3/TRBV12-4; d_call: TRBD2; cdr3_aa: CASRVAGESYEQYF
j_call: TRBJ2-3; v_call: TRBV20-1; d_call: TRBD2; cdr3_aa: CSADRQLLAGGADTQYF
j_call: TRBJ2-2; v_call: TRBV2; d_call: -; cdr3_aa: CASSRAGELFF
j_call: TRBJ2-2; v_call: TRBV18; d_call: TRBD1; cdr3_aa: CASSLGGQANTGELFF
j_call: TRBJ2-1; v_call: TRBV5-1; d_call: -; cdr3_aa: CASSLEGLASYNEQFF
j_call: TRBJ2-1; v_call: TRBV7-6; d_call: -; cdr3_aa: CASSFHRDGGHYNEQFF
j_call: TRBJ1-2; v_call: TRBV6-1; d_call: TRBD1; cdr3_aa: CASRNSPAGTGNYGYTF
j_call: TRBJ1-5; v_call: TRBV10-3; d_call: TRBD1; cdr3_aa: CAISNGQGGNQPQHF
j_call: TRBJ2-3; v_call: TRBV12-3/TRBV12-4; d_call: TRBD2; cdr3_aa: CASSRGGGDTQYF
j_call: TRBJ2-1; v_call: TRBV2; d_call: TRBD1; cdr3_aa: CATQGAAYNEQFF
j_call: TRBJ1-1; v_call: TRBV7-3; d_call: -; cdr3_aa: CASSLNGNTEAFF
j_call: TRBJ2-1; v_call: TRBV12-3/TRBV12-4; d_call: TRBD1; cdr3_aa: CASRTQRTGVYNEQFF
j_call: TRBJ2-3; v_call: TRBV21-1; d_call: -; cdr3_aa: CARQSGTSGESDTQYF
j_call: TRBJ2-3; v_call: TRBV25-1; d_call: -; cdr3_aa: CASSRPDRSTDTQYF
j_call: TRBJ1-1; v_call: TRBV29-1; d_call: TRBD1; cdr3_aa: CSVGVLGTGTEAFF
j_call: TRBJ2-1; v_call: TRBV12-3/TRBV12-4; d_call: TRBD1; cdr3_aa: CASRDRGDTRSEQFF
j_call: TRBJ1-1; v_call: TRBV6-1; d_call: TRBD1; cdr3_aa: CAIRTGEYAEAFF
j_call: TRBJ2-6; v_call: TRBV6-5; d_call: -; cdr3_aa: CASSRGASGANVLTF
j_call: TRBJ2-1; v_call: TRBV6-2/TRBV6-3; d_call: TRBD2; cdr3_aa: CASILAGGRYNEQFF
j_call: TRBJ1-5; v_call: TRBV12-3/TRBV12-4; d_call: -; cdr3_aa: CASSFSGGQPQHF
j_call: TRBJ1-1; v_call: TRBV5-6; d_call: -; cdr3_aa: CASSSTLVQFEAFF
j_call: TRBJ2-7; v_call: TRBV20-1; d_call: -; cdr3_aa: CSARPRAIWYEQYF
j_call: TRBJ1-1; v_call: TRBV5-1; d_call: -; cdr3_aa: CASSPEPGIMNTEAFF
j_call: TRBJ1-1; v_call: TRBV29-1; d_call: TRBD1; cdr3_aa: CSVVVTGRNTEAFF